This is a list of T cell receptor beta chains from one sample in a study of blood T cells in healthy people across ages. A single record per CDR3 protein comes from TCRdb applying MiXCR to the 5' RACE reads. The sample includes 800,000 or so distinct CDR3 sequences, roughly 25% of them seen just once. These data were also reused for a study on T cells of mothers and their children.

Input material: blood. The receptors derive from a boy between 10 and 17 years old in good health. Both conserved end residues are part of each CDR3. Each record gives: J gene, D gene, clone size, V gene, CDR3 protein, CDR3 DNA. A D gene is named only where the DNA matches it firmly. Only part of the rows carry a size: once, few, many, or a class if the clone is expanded.

j_gene: TRBJ2-3
d_gene: TRBD2
abundance: few
v_gene: TRBV7-9
CDR3aa: CASGRGRTPPADTQYF
CDR3nt: TGTGCCAGTGGGAGGGGACGGACTCCCCCCGCAGATACGCAGTATTTT

j_gene: TRBJ2-1
d_gene: -
abundance: -
v_gene: TRBV4-3
CDR3aa: CASSQGLRNNEQFF
CDR3nt: TGCGCCAGCAGCCAAGGGCTTCGAAACAATGAGCAGTTCTTC

j_gene: TRBJ2-6
d_gene: -
abundance: -
v_gene: TRBV4-3
CDR3aa: CASSQVRFGSGANVLTF
CDR3nt: TGCGCCAGCAGCCAAGTTAGGTTCGGCTCTGGGGCCAACGTCCTGACTTTC

j_gene: TRBJ1-2
d_gene: TRBD1
abundance: few
v_gene: TRBV30
CDR3aa: CAWSVQGVGDGYTF
CDR3nt: TGTGCCTGGAGTGTACAGGGGGTAGGAGATGGCTACACCTTC

j_gene: TRBJ2-1
d_gene: -
abundance: -
v_gene: TRBV3-1
CDR3aa: CASSPIRDRYNEQFF
CDR3nt: TGTGCCAGCAGCCCTATTAGGGACCGATACAATGAGCAGTTCTTC

j_gene: TRBJ1-2
d_gene: TRBD1
abundance: -
v_gene: TRBV4-3
CDR3aa: CASSRQTGTAFYGYTF
CDR3nt: TGCGCCAGCAGCCGCCAAACCGGGACAGCCTTCTATGGCTACACCTTC

j_gene: TRBJ2-7
d_gene: TRBD1
abundance: -
v_gene: TRBV20-1
CDR3aa: CSARSGQGAYEQYF
CDR3nt: TGCAGTGCTAGATCGGGACAGGGGGCCTACGAGCAGTACTTC

j_gene: TRBJ2-5
d_gene: TRBD1
abundance: -
v_gene: TRBV29-1
CDR3aa: CSSIRTGFVETQYF
CDR3nt: TGCAGCTCCATTCGGACAGGGTTTGTAGAGACCCAGTACTTC

j_gene: TRBJ1-2
d_gene: -
abundance: few
v_gene: TRBV20-1
CDR3aa: CSARDLKDTDLLYGYTF
CDR3nt: TGCAGTGCTAGAGATCTAAAGGACACCGACCTCTTATATGGCTACACCTTC

j_gene: TRBJ1-1
d_gene: -
abundance: -
v_gene: TRBV7-9
CDR3aa: CASSLVMSPGTEAFF
CDR3nt: TGTGCCAGCAGCTTAGTAATGAGTCCGGGCACTGAAGCTTTCTTT

j_gene: TRBJ2-3
d_gene: TRBD2
abundance: -
v_gene: TRBV20-1
CDR3aa: CSAPTSGGFTDTQYF
CDR3nt: TGCAGTGCTCCCACTAGCGGGGGTTTCACAGATACGCAGTATTTT

j_gene: TRBJ2-1
d_gene: TRBD1
abundance: many
v_gene: TRBV6-2/TRBV6-3
CDR3aa: CASSRQGSYNEQFF
CDR3nt: TGTGCCAGCAGCCGACAGGGTTCCTACAATGAGCAGTTCTTC

j_gene: TRBJ2-7
d_gene: -
abundance: few
v_gene: TRBV4-1
CDR3aa: CASSQGQGSEQYF
CDR3nt: TGCGCCAGCAGCCAAGGCCAGGGCAGCGAGCAGTACTTC

j_gene: TRBJ2-7
d_gene: TRBD1
abundance: -
v_gene: TRBV29-1
CDR3aa: CSVVAGGGEQYF
CDR3nt: TGCAGCGTTGTGGCAGGGGGTGGGGAGCAGTACTTC

j_gene: TRBJ1-4
d_gene: -
abundance: -
v_gene: TRBV7-2
CDR3aa: CASSLLPYEKLFF
CDR3nt: TGTGCCAGCAGCTTGTTGCCATATGAAAAACTGTTTTTT

j_gene: TRBJ1-1
d_gene: TRBD1
abundance: -
v_gene: TRBV25-1
CDR3aa: CASSELGTEDTEAFF
CDR3nt: TGTGCCAGCAGTGAATTAGGGACAGAGGACACTGAAGCTTTCTTT

j_gene: TRBJ2-1
d_gene: -
abundance: -
v_gene: TRBV28
CDR3aa: CASRPHSPTSNEQFF
CDR3nt: TGTGCCAGCAGGCCTCATTCCCCGACTAGCAATGAGCAGTTCTTC

j_gene: TRBJ1-1
d_gene: -
abundance: -
v_gene: TRBV5-1
CDR3aa: CASSLDLPTEAFF
CDR3nt: TGCGCCAGCAGCTTGGACCTGCCGACTGAAGCTTTCTTT

j_gene: TRBJ2-1
d_gene: TRBD2
abundance: few
v_gene: TRBV4-1
CDR3aa: CASSHLTSGGYNEQFF
CDR3nt: TGCGCCAGCAGCCACCTAACTAGCGGGGGTTACAATGAGCAGTTCTTC

j_gene: TRBJ1-1
d_gene: -
abundance: few
v_gene: TRBV5-1
CDR3aa: CATSDSRNTEAFF
CDR3nt: TGCGCCACTTCGGACAGTCGGAACACTGAAGCTTTCTTT

j_gene: TRBJ2-5
d_gene: -
abundance: -
v_gene: TRBV5-1
CDR3aa: CASIDPGTPETQYF
CDR3nt: TGCGCCAGTATTGATCCCGGGACCCCAGAGACCCAGTACTTC

j_gene: TRBJ1-6
d_gene: TRBD1
abundance: -
v_gene: TRBV20-1
CDR3aa: CSARAGNSGGGSPLHF
CDR3nt: TGCAGTGCTAGAGCAGGGAATTCAGGGGGAGGTTCACCCCTCCACTTT

j_gene: TRBJ2-6
d_gene: -
abundance: few
v_gene: TRBV3-1
CDR3aa: CASSQEFQGPLSGANVLTF
CDR3nt: TGTGCCAGCAGCCAAGAATTTCAGGGGCCACTCTCTGGGGCCAACGTCCTGACTTTC

j_gene: TRBJ2-1
d_gene: -
abundance: -
v_gene: TRBV27
CDR3aa: CASSHDRSYNEQFF
CDR3nt: TGTGCCAGCAGCCACGACAGGAGCTACAATGAGCAGTTCTTC

j_gene: TRBJ2-7
d_gene: TRBD1
abundance: -
v_gene: TRBV18
CDR3aa: CASSIQGNSYEQYF
CDR3nt: TGTGCCAGCTCAATACAGGGGAATTCCTACGAGCAGTACTTC

j_gene: TRBJ2-7
d_gene: -
abundance: -
v_gene: TRBV12-3/TRBV12-4
CDR3aa: CASSVTVRDLPLSLGNGQYF
CDR3nt: TGTGCCAGCAGTGTGACAGTGAGGGATTTACCTCTTTCCCTTGGGAACGGGCAGTACTTC

j_gene: TRBJ2-6
d_gene: TRBD1
abundance: -
v_gene: TRBV5-1
CDR3aa: CASSLSGTGGAGANVLTF
CDR3nt: TGCGCCAGCAGCCTATCCGGGACAGGGGGCGCTGGGGCCAACGTCCTGACTTTC

j_gene: TRBJ2-5
d_gene: -
abundance: -
v_gene: TRBV20-1
CDR3aa: CSARYGGQGQETQYF
CDR3nt: TGCAGTGCTAGATATGGGGGCCAGGGGCAAGAGACCCAGTACTTC

j_gene: TRBJ2-5
d_gene: -
abundance: few
v_gene: TRBV4-2
CDR3aa: CASSQETASSGTQYF
CDR3nt: TGTGCCAGCAGCCAAGAGACGGCTAGTTCGGGGACCCAGTACTTC

j_gene: TRBJ1-4
d_gene: -
abundance: few
v_gene: TRBV18
CDR3aa: CASSLGMPGYEKLFF
CDR3nt: TGTGCCAGCTCACTAGGGATGCCCGGATACGAAAAACTGTTTTTT

j_gene: TRBJ1-6
d_gene: TRBD1
abundance: -
v_gene: TRBV6-1
CDR3aa: CASNANPGTGRGVSPLHF
CDR3nt: TGTGCCAGCAACGCCAACCCCGGGACAGGGCGTGGGGTTTCACCCCTTCACTTT

j_gene: TRBJ1-5
d_gene: -
abundance: few
v_gene: TRBV7-9
CDR3aa: CASSLAINQPQHF
CDR3nt: TGTGCCAGCAGCTTAGCAATCAATCAGCCCCAGCATTTT

j_gene: TRBJ2-2
d_gene: -
abundance: -
v_gene: TRBV25-1
CDR3aa: CASSDPTTGELFF
CDR3nt: TGTGCCAGCAGTGACCCTACAACCGGGGAGCTGTTTTTT

j_gene: TRBJ1-2
d_gene: TRBD1
abundance: -
v_gene: TRBV28
CDR3aa: CASSGAGTGVRGYTF
CDR3nt: TGTGCCAGCAGTGGTGCCGGGACAGGGGTACGTGGCTACACCTTC

j_gene: TRBJ2-7
d_gene: TRBD2
abundance: -
v_gene: TRBV20-1
CDR3aa: CSGLGAYEQYF
CDR3nt: TGCAGCGGACTAGGAGCCTACGAGCAGTACTTC

j_gene: TRBJ2-7
d_gene: TRBD1
abundance: -
v_gene: TRBV20-1
CDR3aa: CSAIRDSPSYEQYF
CDR3nt: TGCAGTGCGATCCGGGACAGCCCCTCCTACGAGCAGTACTTC

j_gene: TRBJ1-2
d_gene: -
abundance: -
v_gene: TRBV29-1
CDR3aa: CSVARVEGYTF
CDR3nt: TGCAGCGTTGCCAGGGTTGAGGGCTACACCTTC

j_gene: TRBJ2-3
d_gene: -
abundance: few
v_gene: TRBV7-9
CDR3aa: CASSFGPLTQYF
CDR3nt: TGTGCCAGCAGCTTCGGACCCCTCACGCAGTATTTT

j_gene: TRBJ1-1
d_gene: -
abundance: few
v_gene: TRBV29-1
CDR3aa: CSVESQGHTEAFF
CDR3nt: TGCAGCGTTGAATCACAGGGCCACACTGAAGCTTTCTTT

j_gene: TRBJ1-6
d_gene: -
abundance: many
v_gene: TRBV7-9
CDR3aa: CASSRHGTPNNSPLHF
CDR3nt: TGTGCCAGCAGCCGCCACGGGACACCTAATAATTCACCCCTCCACTTT

j_gene: TRBJ2-7
d_gene: -
abundance: -
v_gene: TRBV7-6
CDR3aa: CASSSSRSYEQYF
CDR3nt: TGTGCCAGCAGTTCTAGCAGGAGCTACGAGCAGTACTTC

j_gene: TRBJ2-3
d_gene: TRBD2
abundance: -
v_gene: TRBV20-1
CDR3aa: CSARPGLAKVDTQYF
CDR3nt: TGCAGTGCTAGGCCGGGACTAGCGAAGGTCGATACGCAGTATTTT

j_gene: TRBJ2-1
d_gene: -
abundance: -
v_gene: TRBV7-2
CDR3aa: CASSFGRYNEQFF
CDR3nt: TGTGCCAGCAGCTTCGGACGGTACAATGAGCAGTTCTTC

j_gene: TRBJ2-7
d_gene: -
abundance: few
v_gene: TRBV29-1
CDR3aa: CSVELPGAYEQYF
CDR3nt: TGCAGCGTTGAACTCCCAGGGGCCTACGAGCAGTACTTC

j_gene: TRBJ2-1
d_gene: -
abundance: -
v_gene: TRBV11-2
CDR3aa: CASSAIVDGGEQFF
CDR3nt: TGTGCCAGCAGCGCTATCGTTGACGGAGGTGAGCAGTTCTTC

j_gene: TRBJ2-7
d_gene: -
abundance: -
v_gene: TRBV5-1
CDR3aa: CASSLDGLEQYF
CDR3nt: TGCGCCAGCAGCTTGGATGGTCTAGAGCAGTACTTC

j_gene: TRBJ2-7
d_gene: -
abundance: -
v_gene: TRBV29-1
CDR3aa: CSVEDPQALEQYF
CDR3nt: TGCAGCGTTGAAGATCCCCAGGCCCTCGAGCAGTACTTC

j_gene: TRBJ2-5
d_gene: TRBD2
abundance: few
v_gene: TRBV7-3
CDR3aa: CASLGGSGQTQYF
CDR3nt: TGTGCCAGCTTGGGGGGGAGCGGCCAGACCCAGTACTTC

j_gene: TRBJ2-5
d_gene: -
abundance: -
v_gene: TRBV4-3
CDR3aa: CASSQLDGTQYF
CDR3nt: TGCGCCAGCAGCCAACTTGACGGGACCCAGTACTTC

j_gene: TRBJ2-7
d_gene: TRBD2
abundance: -
v_gene: TRBV12-3/TRBV12-4
CDR3aa: CASSLASGREHEQYF
CDR3nt: TGTGCCAGCAGTTTAGCTAGCGGGAGGGAGCACGAGCAGTACTTC

j_gene: TRBJ2-7
d_gene: TRBD1
abundance: -
v_gene: TRBV6-1
CDR3aa: CASRRQGAEQYF
CDR3nt: TGTGCCAGCCGCCGACAGGGGGCCGAGCAGTACTTC

j_gene: TRBJ1-2
d_gene: -
abundance: -
v_gene: TRBV15
CDR3aa: CATSREGSPNYGYTF
CDR3nt: TGTGCCACCAGCAGAGAGGGCAGCCCAAACTATGGTTACACCTTC

j_gene: TRBJ1-1
d_gene: -
abundance: -
v_gene: TRBV12-3/TRBV12-4
CDR3aa: CASSDRFTEAFF
CDR3nt: TGTGCCAGCAGCGACAGGTTCACTGAAGCTTTCTTT

j_gene: TRBJ1-6
d_gene: -
abundance: few
v_gene: TRBV5-1
CDR3aa: CASSLVGGAGSPLHF
CDR3nt: TGCGCCAGCAGCTTGGTAGGGGGGGCCGGCTCACCCCTCCACTTT

j_gene: TRBJ2-7
d_gene: -
abundance: few
v_gene: TRBV5-1
CDR3aa: CASSVQVGPYEQYF
CDR3nt: TGCGCCAGCAGTGTGCAGGTTGGTCCATACGAGCAGTACTTC